A single T cell receptor (beta chain) is shown here with its context. Antigen: not known. These data belong to a study of cytomegalovirus exposure and HLA in healthy donors. Germline trimming cut 1 base from V and 14 bases from J; bases unmatched to any gene: 7. The germline gives CDR1 SGHDT, CDR2 YYEEEE. There are 15 residues in the CDR3. General observations from the study: Of the V segments, some could not be distinguished, including TRBV6-2 and TRBV6-3, and were excluded. Data from an earlier analysis indicated that most TCR beta V segments were productive either about 87% or about 30% of the time.

Use of 60 Vbeta and 13 Jbeta primers characterized the PCR. Only in-frame clones appear in the TCRdb table, and some are missing; sequencing was by immunoSEQ multiplex PCR. Among fewer than 150,000 clones listed, roughly 75% were seen once. The receptor was isolated from a man aged 40-50 years in good health and CMV-seropositive. The material sequenced was PBMCs. The chain uses TRBV5-6 and TRBJ2-1; 15 nucleotides align to TRBD2. DNA of the CDR3: TGTGCCAGCAGCTTGTCGGGGACTAGCGGGAGGCAGGAGTTCTTC. This translates into CASSLSGTSGRQEFF.